What follows are 9 T cell receptor beta chains derived from one specimen sequenced in a study of cytomegalovirus exposure and HLA in healthy donors. The PCR had 60 Vbeta and 13 Jbeta primers. Clones were sequenced by immunoSEQ multiplex PCR, and TCRdb holds only the in-frame ones, with some missing. The sample comprises hundreds of thousands of clones, approximately 80% of which are singletons, and roughly 0.71% rests with the top ten. Sequencing was carried out using PBMCs. Receptors were obtained from a boy under 10 years old in good health and CMV-seronegative.

A single count supports this clone. The chain combines TRBV19 with TRBJ1-1; a possible D gene is TRBD1 (5 bases). The CDR3 runs to 13 residues. Germline-derived CDR1 and CDR2 are LNHDA and SQIVND (reference sequence). Deletions cut 7 bases from V and 7 bases from J, with 16 bases between. Written as DNA, the CDR3 is TGTGCCAGTACTCAGACGCGGGGGAGTGAAGCTTTCTTT. Translated, it gives CASTQTRGSEAFF.

The chain uses TRBV7-9 and TRBJ1-6, with 8 bases lining up with TRBD1. Germline V gives CDR1 SEHNR, CDR2 FQNEAQ (reference sequence). With 5 bases clipped from V and 3 bases from J, the junction kept 15 bases outside the gene matches. The CDR3 extends over 19 amino acids. The CDR3 is CASSILNLKTGGYNSPLHF. CDR3 DNA sequence: TGTGCCAGCAGCATACTAAACTTAAAAACAGGGGGCTATAATTCACCCCTCCACTTT.

This clone was seen more than once but under ten times. The chain uses TRBV27 and TRBJ1-1; TRBD1 matches at 10 bases. CDR1 MNHEY and CDR2 SMNVEV come from the germline V gene (reference sequence). This CDR3 is built from 12 residues. V gave up 8 bases and J gave up 4 bases; unmatched junction bases: 1. CDR3 coding DNA: TGTGCCAGCGGACAGGGGGGCACTGAAGCTTTCTTT. The encoded protein is CASGQGGTEAFF.

The chain is built from TRBV14 and TRBJ1-2; the D gene is possibly TRBD1 (5 bases). The CDR3 consists of 16 residues. Per the germline V gene, CDR1 is SGHDN and CDR2 is FVKESK. The V end lost 5 bases, the J end lost 2 bases, and 18 bases lay between the germline ends. The CDR3 DNA reads as TGTGCCAGCAGCGACAGCTGGGGGGAAAGCAACTATGGCTACACCTTC. Translation: CASSDSWGESNYGYTF.

V is TRBV28 and J is TRBJ2-7; no firm D call. Germline CDR1 MDHEN, CDR2 SYDVKM. The CDR3 runs to 11 residues. V lost 5 bases and J lost 2, with 4 bases in between. CDR3 in DNA: TGTGCCAGCAGTCTCCCCTACGAGCAGTACTTC. Translated: CASSLPYEQYF.

The chain recombines TRBV18 with TRBJ1-2, with TRBD1 matching 9 bases. The CDR3 totals 15 residues. From germline, CDR1 is KGHSH and CDR2 LQKENI. After removal of 4 bases from V and 2 bases from J, the junction contained 5 bases not matched to a gene. The CDR3 loop reads CASSRGTGPNYGYTF. The CDR3, as DNA: TGTGCCAGCTCACGAGGGACAGGGCCGAACTATGGCTACACCTTC.

This rearrangement joins TRBV5-4 to TRBJ1-3, with D perhaps TRBD1 (5 bases). Germline assignment: CDR1 SGHNT and CDR2 YYREEE (reference sequence). V lost 4 bases and J 1 base, leaving 12 bases between the germline ends. The CDR3 length is 15 residues. The CDR3, as DNA: TGTGCCAGCAGCAGGGGAGGAGGATCTGGAAACACCATATATTTT. As protein: CASSRGGGSGNTIYF.

The CDR3 DNA sequence: TGTGCCAGTAGTAACTCGGGACTAGCGGGACGCCACCCCCGGGATGAGCAGTTCTTC. Its translation is CASSNSGLAGRHPRDEQFF. The rearrangement links TRBV19 to TRBJ2-1, with 13 bases fitting TRBD2. This CDR3 is built from 19 residues. CDR1 LNHDA and CDR2 SQIVND come from the germline V gene (reference sequence). With V trimmed by 4 bases and J by 8 bases, 17 bases remained unmatched.

The rearrangement uses TRBV6-6 and TRBJ2-7; TRBD2 might be the D (5 bases). The CDR3 runs 15 residues. The V end lost 6 bases, the J end lost 3 bases, and 18 bases lay between the germline ends. Germline-derived CDR1 and CDR2 are MNHNY and SVGAGI (reference sequence). CDR3: CASRPGIAPFYEQYF. In nucleotides, the CDR3 is TGTGCCAGCAGGCCCGGGATCGCGCCCTTCTACGAGCAGTACTTC.